The 11 T cell receptor beta chains below all came from one sample that was sequenced in a study of T cell repertoires in ileal Crohn's disease. Time point meaning: neoterminal ileum biopsy at postoperative endoscopy, about 6 months after surgery. Clones were sequenced by immunoSEQ multiplex PCR, and TCRdb holds only the in-frame ones, with some missing. The sample has roughly 4,400 clones, about 82% seen once. Specimen: ileal tissue. Every receptor here comes from an adult with Crohn's disease.

This clone was detected once. The chain couples TRBV4-2 to TRBJ2-3; no definite D call. CDR3 length: 15 amino acids. V lost 0 bases, J lost 0 bases, and 7 bases lay in between. Germline-derived CDR1 and CDR2 are LGHNA and YNFKEQ. CDR3 DNA sequence: TGTGCCAGCAGCCAAGAGTGGGCGAGCACAGATACGCAGTATTTT. Residues: CASSQEWASTDTQYF.

The gene calls are TRBV5-1 and TRBJ2-3, with 7 bases aligning to TRBD1. There are 15 residues in the CDR3. With 5 bases clipped from V and 3 bases from J, the junction kept 9 bases outside the gene matches. Germline V gives CDR1 SGHRS, CDR2 YFSETQ. The CDR3 protein is CASRFTGQRTDTQYF. As DNA, the CDR3 is TGCGCCAGCAGATTTACGGGACAGAGGACAGATACGCAGTATTTT. Together with reference TRBV5-1 and TRBJ2-3, the CDR3 gives the full variable domain: KAGVTQTPRYLIKTRGQQVTLSCSPISGHRSVSWYQQTPGQGLQFLFEYFSETQRNKGNFPGRFSGRQFSNSRSEMNVSTLELGDSALYLCASRFTGQRTDTQYFGPGTRLTVL.

The chain combines TRBV19 with TRBJ2-1; 11 bases are a match to TRBD2. Germline CDR1 reads LNHDA; CDR2 reads SQIVND (reference sequence). V gave up 6 bases and J gave up 0 bases; unmatched junction bases: 4. This CDR3 has 16 amino acids. The CDR3 is CASSTTSGSSYNEQFF. DNA for the CDR3: TGTGCCAGTAGCACAACTAGCGGGAGCTCCTACAATGAGCAGTTCTTC.

This sequence joins TRBV6-4 and TRBJ2-1, with D hard to call. CDR1 MRHNA and CDR2 SNTAGT come from the germline V gene. The CDR3 loop spans 13 amino acids. Trimming stripped 5 bases from V and 6 bases from J, with 11 bases between. CDR3 in amino acids: CASSTGWGNEQFF. CDR3 DNA sequence: TGTGCCAGCAGTACCGGGTGGGGCAATGAGCAGTTCTTC.

The chain couples TRBV7-9 to TRBJ1-4; no clear D gene. V gave up 5 bases and J gave up 0 bases, with 10 bases separating them. The germline gives CDR1 SEHNR, CDR2 FQNEAQ (reference sequence). The CDR3 has 15 amino acids. The CDR3 spells CASSPWSATNEKLFF. The DNA of the CDR3 is TGTGCCAGCAGCCCATGGTCCGCAACTAATGAAAAACTGTTTTTT.

The chain is built from TRBV7-2 and TRBJ2-3; possibly TRBD2 for D (6 bases). CDR1 and CDR2 from the germline V gene are SGHTA and FQGNSA. CDR3 length: 15 amino acids. The ends were cut back, 2 bases at V and 0 bases at J, with 9 bases in the middle. CDR3: CASSLMGLSTDTQYF. The CDR3 DNA reads as TGTGCCAGCAGCTTAATGGGACTCAGCACAGATACGCAGTATTTT.

The CDR3: CASSPGTGGEKLFF. DNA of the CDR3: TGTGCCAGCAGCCCCGGGACAGGGGGCGAAAAACTGTTTTTT. V and J are TRBV6-4 and TRBJ1-4; TRBD1 agrees at 12 bases. Germline V lookup: CDR1 MRHNA, CDR2 SNTAGT. V gave up 6 bases and J gave up 8 bases; unmatched junction bases: 4. The CDR3 is made up of 14 amino acids.

This chain connects TRBV7-8 to TRBJ2-6, with 9 bases matching TRBD2. Germline V gives CDR1 SGHVS, CDR2 FQNEAQ. V was pared by 5 bases and J by 0 bases, with 14 bases of the junction left unmatched. The CDR3 is 20 amino acids. The CDR3 loop is CASSRNQGGRGFSGANVLTF. DNA for the CDR3: TGTGCCAGCAGCCGAAACCAGGGCGGGAGGGGATTCTCTGGGGCCAACGTCCTGACTTTC. Complete variable domain (other parts from reference TRBV7-8 and TRBJ2-6): GAGVSQSPRYKVAKRGQDVALRCDPISGHVSLFWYQQALGQGPEFLTYFQNEAQLDKSGLPSDRFFAERPEGSVSTLKIQRTQQEDSAVYLCASSRNQGGRGFSGANVLTFGAGSRLTVL.

This chain joins TRBV5-6 and TRBJ2-1, with D possibly TRBD1 on 6 matching bases. V lost 4 bases, J lost 7 bases, and 9 bases lay in between. The CDR3 covers 12 residues. CDR1 and CDR2 from the germline V gene are SGHDT and YYEEEE. The CDR3 nucleotides read TGTGCCAGCAGCGCACAGGGTAATGAGCAGTTCTTC. This translates into CASSAQGNEQFF.

The chain combines TRBV6-1 with TRBJ1-1; D may be TRBD1 (6 bases). The CDR3 consists of 13 residues. Germline V CDR1 and CDR2: MNHNS, SASEGT. V was cut by 7 bases and J by 1 base, with 10 bases left in between. Here the CDR3 DNA reads TGTGCCAGCACGGTACAGGGGAACACTGAAGCTTTCTTT. This translates into CASTVQGNTEAFF.

V and J are TRBV7-2 and TRBJ2-7; 9 bases agree with TRBD1. The CDR3 totals 13 residues. V trimming: 5 bases; J trimming: 2 bases; junction bases outside the gene matches: 1. Per germline, CDR1 SGHTA and CDR2 FQGNSA. In DNA form, the CDR3 reads TGTGCCAGCAGCCGGGACAGGGCCTACGAGCAGTACTTC. It codes for CASSRDRAYEQYF.